This TCR beta chain was obtained from a study of blood T cell repertoires in COVID-19. Individuals drawn from about two dozen US areas were about 18 to 100 years old. TCRdb's table, derived via immunoSEQ multiplex PCR, lists solely in-frame clones and lacks some. The sample carries a few hundred thousand clones, 87% recorded once. The CDR3 runs 15 residues. Germline CDR1 reads MDHEN; CDR2 reads SYDVKM. The V end was cut by 4 bases, the J end by 2 bases, with 15 bases between. This chain joins TRBV28 and TRBJ2-7; D is perhaps TRBD1 (6 bases). The clonotype was recovered from a middle-aged woman who had recovered from COVID-19. Sequenced material: PBMCs or T cells enriched from blood (not recorded which). The CDR3 sequence: CASSSRQVGAYEQYF. CDR3 nucleotides: TGTGCCAGCAGTTCTAGACAGGTTGGCGCCTACGAGCAGTACTTC.